This TCR beta chain was obtained from a study of cytomegalovirus exposure and HLA in healthy donors. The overall study: Researchers found that more than 70% of a few hundred genotyped donors fell within the Caucasian-associated ancestry cluster. Broader study findings: An analysis done earlier found most TCR beta V segments productive about 87% or about 30% of the time. Later analysis revealed greater clonal expansion in HLA-associated TCR beta chains than in equally common others.

PCR primers comprised 60 Vbeta and 13 Jbeta primers. Sequencing used immunoSEQ multiplex PCR; TCRdb keeps in-frame clones, though not all of them. The sample holds fewer than 250,000 clones; about four fifths are singletons and the top ten take about 6.4%. As for this clone: Antigen specificity is unknown.

With V trimmed by 1 base and J by 0 bases, 5 bases remained unmatched. The germline V gene has CDR1 GTSNPN and CDR2 SVGIG (reference sequence). CDR3 length: 16 residues. The source material was PBMCs. The genes are TRBV30 and TRBJ2-1; TRBD2 matches 8 bases. This receptor was identified in a middle-aged man in good health and CMV-seropositive. CDR3 DNA: TGTGCCTGGAGTGGCCTACTAGCGGCCTCCTACAATGAGCAGTTCTTC. It translates to CAWSGLLAASYNEQFF.